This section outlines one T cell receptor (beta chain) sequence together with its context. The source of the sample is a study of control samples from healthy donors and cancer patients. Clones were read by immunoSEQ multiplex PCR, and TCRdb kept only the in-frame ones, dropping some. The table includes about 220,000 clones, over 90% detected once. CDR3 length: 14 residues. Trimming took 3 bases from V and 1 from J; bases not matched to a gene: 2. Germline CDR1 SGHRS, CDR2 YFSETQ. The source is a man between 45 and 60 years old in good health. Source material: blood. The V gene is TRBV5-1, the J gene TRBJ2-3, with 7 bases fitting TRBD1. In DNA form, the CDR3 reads TGCGCCAGCAGCTCCGGACAGGGCACAGATACGCAGTATTTT. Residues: CASSSGQGTDTQYF.